The rows below give T cell receptor beta chains drawn from one sample of a study of PD-1 blockade in classical Hodgkin lymphoma. Clones were read by immunoSEQ multiplex PCR, and TCRdb kept only the in-frame ones, dropping some. This table has about 27,000 clones, around 85% appearing once. The material sequenced was CD4+ T cells from blood, taken before the fourth cycle of nivolumab. The receptors derive from a human donor with classical Hodgkin lymphoma. The CDR3 runs from the conserved cysteine through the conserved F or W.

J gene: TRBJ2-5; V gene: TRBV6-5; CDR3 length: 14; CDR3 protein: CASSYSDGQETQYF
J gene: TRBJ1-1; V gene: TRBV18; CDR3 length: 13; CDR3 protein: CASSSLDDLEAFF
J gene: TRBJ1-4; V gene: TRBV18; CDR3 length: 16; CDR3 protein: CASSPLTGGSNEKLFF
J gene: TRBJ2-1; V gene: TRBV5-4; CDR3 length: 16; CDR3 protein: CASSSEGSISYNEQFF
J gene: TRBJ2-7; V gene: TRBV7-2; CDR3 length: 15; CDR3 protein: CASSLSPGGHYEQYF
J gene: TRBJ1-2; V gene: TRBV5-6; CDR3 length: 13; CDR3 protein: CASSLDRNYGYTF
J gene: TRBJ2-3; V gene: TRBV19; CDR3 length: 14; CDR3 protein: CASSERRSTDTQYF
J gene: TRBJ2-1; V gene: TRBV2; CDR3 length: 15; CDR3 protein: CASRRLAGGDNEQFF
J gene: TRBJ2-2; V gene: TRBV7-2; CDR3 length: 12; CDR3 protein: CASSFSTGELFF
J gene: TRBJ2-1; V gene: TRBV11-2; CDR3 length: 17; CDR3 protein: CASSSTRTSGRRNEQFF
J gene: TRBJ2-3; V gene: TRBV30; CDR3 length: 15; CDR3 protein: CAWTLVAGAVHTQYF
J gene: TRBJ2-3; V gene: TRBV12-5; CDR3 length: 14; CDR3 protein: CASALQWGTDTQYF
J gene: TRBJ2-5; V gene: TRBV13; CDR3 length: 17; CDR3 protein: CASSLNRGGVTQETQYF
J gene: TRBJ2-6; V gene: TRBV6-4; CDR3 length: 14; CDR3 protein: CASSDGSGANVLTF
J gene: TRBJ2-1; V gene: TRBV28; CDR3 length: 17; CDR3 protein: CASSLAGTSGRSVEQFF
J gene: TRBJ2-3; V gene: TRBV7-2; CDR3 length: 16; CDR3 protein: CASSPWTSASTDTQYF
J gene: TRBJ2-3; V gene: TRBV29-1; CDR3 length: 15; CDR3 protein: CSVGDRKPSTDTQYF
J gene: TRBJ1-1; V gene: TRBV19; CDR3 length: 14; CDR3 protein: CASSVTGSNTEAFF
J gene: TRBJ2-5; V gene: TRBV30; CDR3 length: 15; CDR3 protein: CAWSLGQGRRETQYF
J gene: TRBJ2-7; V gene: TRBV5-1; CDR3 length: 15; CDR3 protein: CASSLTGSTSYEQYF
J gene: TRBJ2-7; V gene: TRBV7-2; CDR3 length: 13; CDR3 protein: CASSYGTLYEQYF
J gene: TRBJ1-2; V gene: TRBV27; CDR3 length: 15; CDR3 protein: CASSLSNRGSDGYTF
J gene: TRBJ2-3; V gene: TRBV5-1; CDR3 length: 15; CDR3 protein: CASRASGRSADTQYF
J gene: TRBJ2-3; V gene: TRBV5-4; CDR3 length: 17; CDR3 protein: CASSLAVGTGVGDTQYF
J gene: TRBJ1-1; V gene: TRBV18; CDR3 length: 15; CDR3 protein: CASSPDPFMNTEAFF
J gene: TRBJ1-2; V gene: TRBV10-2; CDR3 length: 14; CDR3 protein: CASSEDPRRSGYTF
J gene: TRBJ2-2; V gene: TRBV29-1; CDR3 length: 17; CDR3 protein: CSAKPGTSGSRTGELFF
J gene: TRBJ2-2; V gene: TRBV5-1; CDR3 length: 17; CDR3 protein: CASSWSSGRINTGELFF
J gene: TRBJ1-1; V gene: TRBV7-9; CDR3 length: 11; CDR3 protein: CASSFGVEPFF
J gene: TRBJ1-4; V gene: TRBV30; CDR3 length: 14; CDR3 protein: CAWSVLRGEEKLFF